This entry features one T cell receptor (beta chain) sequence. CDR1 and CDR2 (germline): MNHNY, SVGAGI (reference sequence). V trimming: 8 bases; J trimming: 8 bases; junction bases outside the gene matches: 4. This CDR3 has 12 residues. This entry belongs to a study of cytomegalovirus exposure and HLA in healthy donors. 60 Vbeta and 13 Jbeta primers were used in PCR. Produced via immunoSEQ multiplex PCR; TCRdb's table is partial and in-frame only. Its listing shows around 120,000 clones. The receptor was derived from a man aged 18 to 30 in good health and CMV-seronegative. Input material: PBMCs. V usage is TRBV6-6 and J usage is TRBJ1-2; 11 bases map to TRBD1. The CDR3 DNA reads TGTGCCAGCGGACAGGGGGCGCGAGGCTACACCTTC. Translating it yields CASGQGARGYTF.